This TCR beta chain came from a study of cytomegalovirus exposure and HLA in healthy donors. Amplification used 60 Vbeta primers and 13 Jbeta primers. Clones were read by immunoSEQ multiplex PCR, and TCRdb kept only the in-frame ones, dropping some. Among roughly 200,000 clones, more than 75% were seen once, and the ten largest hold less than 3%. The length of the CDR3 is 15 residues. V lost 7 bases and J 3 bases, leaving 17 bases between the germline ends. In germline, CDR1 is MDHEN, CDR2 SYDVKM. For this clone: The antigen remains undetermined.

Overall study results and limits: It was likely that a cluster of highly shared sequence variants was a sequencing artifact. In a later analysis, across HLA loci, associated TCR counts were highest for DRB1, lowest for HLA-C. Across donors, most TCRs were seen rarely, yet some public ones were widespread.

The TCR originated in a woman aged 40 to 50 in good health and CMV-seronegative. The chain uses TRBV28 and TRBJ2-3; D might be TRBD2 (7 bases). Sequenced material: PBMCs. CDR3 nucleotides: TGTGCCAGCACCTCGGGGGGCCTTCGAACAGATACGCAGTATTTT. As protein: CASTSGGLRTDTQYF.